Listed below are T cell receptor beta chains from one sample, sequenced in a study of regulatory T cells in long-lasting Graves disease. TCRdb analysed the multiplex PCR reads with MiXCR anew, one entry per CDR3 protein. The sample has 400,000 to 500,000 distinct CDR3 sequences, 14% seen once; the top ten hold approximately 15%. The data also belong to a second study, concerning T cells in Graves' hyperthyroidism and ophthalmopathy.

The source was peripheral blood mononuclear cells (PBMCs), collected at new diagnosis, from a patient treated with antithyroid drugs. The receptors stem from a woman aged 45-59 years with Graves disease. Each CDR3 is given with its conserved first and last residue. A D gene is named only where the DNA matches it firmly. Size is stated for part of the rows, as once, few or many counts, or as a class when the clone is expanded.

size	D	V	J	DNA	CDR3
few	TRBD1	TRBV7-9	TRBJ2-6	TGTGCCAGCAGCTCGACAGGGGGCGCCCAATTCTCTGGGGCCAACGTCCTGACTTTC	CASSSTGGAQFSGANVLTF
many	.	TRBV7-2	TRBJ2-1	TGTGCCAGCAGCCAGAGGTATGACTCCTACAATGAGCAGTTCTTC	CASSQRYDSYNEQFF
many	.	TRBV2	TRBJ1-3	TGTGCCAGCAGTGAGCAGGGGTCTGGAAACACCATATATTTT	CASSEQGSGNTIYF
.	TRBD2	TRBV20-1	TRBJ2-5	TGCAGTGCGGGGACTAGCGGGAGGGATGAGACCCAGTACTTC	CSAGTSGRDETQYF
.	TRBD1	TRBV27	TRBJ1-5	TGTGCCAGCAGTTTATATGGACAGGGGTATAGCAATCAGCCCCAGCATTTT	CASSLYGQGYSNQPQHF
many	.	TRBV20-1	TRBJ2-3	TGCAGTGCTAGAGCGGCAGGAACAGATACGCAGTATTTT	CSARAAGTDTQYF
many	.	TRBV14	TRBJ2-5	TGTGCCAGCAGCCCCAGGGGTTTAGGGATAGCGGAACTGGAGACCCAGTACTTC	CASSPRGLGIAELETQYF
many	TRBD1	TRBV13	TRBJ1-4	TGTGCCAGCAGCCACACAGGACAGGGGCGTCGTAATGAAAAACTGTTTTTT	CASSHTGQGRRNEKLFF
once	.	TRBV7-9	TRBJ2-2	TGTGCCAGCAGGTGGGGCACCGGGGAGCTGTTTTTT	CASRWGTGELFF
many	.	TRBV5-1	TRBJ2-2	TGCGCCAGCGGAAGCACGGTCACCGGGGAGCTGTTTTTT	CASGSTVTGELFF
.	TRBD1	TRBV5-1	TRBJ2-1	TGCGCCAGCAGCTTGTCTAGGGACAGGGGATCTTACAATGAGCAGTTCTTC	CASSLSRDRGSYNEQFF
.	.	TRBV27	TRBJ2-7	TGTGCCAGCAGATCCGGGACCCAGGGGGGAATTTACGAGCAGTACTTC	CASRSGTQGGIYEQYF
.	.	TRBV12-3/TRBV12-4	TRBJ2-3	TGTGCCAGCAAATTCCGGACGCTAGATAGCACAGATACGCAGTATTTT	CASKFRTLDSTDTQYF
.	.	TRBV19	TRBJ1-5	TGTGCCAGTAGTACCCAGGCCAGGGAGAATCAGCCCCAGCATTTT	CASSTQARENQPQHF
.	.	TRBV11-2	TRBJ1-1	TGTGCCAGCAGCCTGGGGGAATGGTTAACTGAAGCTTTCTTT	CASSLGEWLTEAFF
many	.	TRBV7-9	TRBJ1-1	TGTGCCAGCAGCCCCCCCGTCCAGGATCTAGCTGAAGCTTTCTTT	CASSPPVQDLAEAFF
.	TRBD1	TRBV20-1	TRBJ1-1	TGCAGTGCCCTGGACAGGGGGCGATTTTTGAACACTGAAGCTTTCTTT	CSALDRGRFLNTEAFF
many	TRBD2	TRBV2	TRBJ2-1	TGTGCCAGCCTGATGGGACTAGCGGGAGTGGGTGAGCAGTTCTTC	CASLMGLAGVGEQFF